This paragraph covers one T cell receptor (beta chain) sequence. The antigen remains undetermined. These data are taken from a study of cytomegalovirus exposure and HLA in healthy donors. Broader study findings: The study labeled 150 to 200 TCR beta chains cytomegalovirus-associated. Upon later analysis, TCR association rates were observed to vary by HLA locus, being highest for DRB1 and lowest for HLA-C. The authors later linked a missense DCLRE1C variant to TCR beta V- and J-gene trimming. Most TCR sequences were uncommon, yet certain public TCRs appeared in many donors.

The V and J ends lost 0 bases and 4 bases respectively, with 7 bases between them. This CDR3 spans 14 amino acids. Germline values: CDR1 SGHAT, CDR2 FQNNGV. PCR amplification relied on 60 Vbeta primers (plus 13 Jbeta primers). Assay used: immunoSEQ multiplex PCR; TCRdb lists only in-frame clones, some missing. This table holds roughly 190,000 clones, about four fifths found once. The sequenced sample was PBMCs. V usage is TRBV11-2 and J usage is TRBJ1-3; the D is unclear. The sequence was obtained from a woman younger than 45 in good health and CMV-seropositive. The CDR3 region is CASSLESSGNTIYF. CDR3 nucleotide sequence: TGTGCCAGCAGCTTAGAAAGCTCAGGAAACACCATATATTTT.